The 22 T cell receptor beta chains below were found in one sample sequenced in a study of a mutant IDH1 vaccine in newly diagnosed glioma. TCRdb's copy holds only in-frame clones and misses some; the assay was immunoSEQ multiplex PCR. Of about 51,000 clones in the sample, around 80% were seen once. Their antigen targets remain unknown. Regarding time point: week 5, during vaccination. All doses held 300 ug of mutant IDH1 20-mer peptide, with topical imiquimod. The sequences come from PBMCs, collected from a glioma patient whose treatment included an IDH1 peptide vaccine. The receptor set was obtained from a man over 45 with glioma.

This chain uses TRBV15 with TRBJ2-1; D remains ambiguous. Between the trimmed V and J ends, which lost 2 bases and 6 bases, there was a span of 14 bases. The CDR3 is made up of 15 amino acids. Looked up from germline, CDR1 is LNHNV and CDR2 is YYDKDF (reference sequence). The CDR3 region is CATSRPEASFNEQFF. The CDR3 region has the DNA TGTGCCACCAGCAGACCGGAAGCGTCATTCAATGAGCAGTTCTTC.

The V call is TRBV9, the J call TRBJ1-4, with a possible D match to TRBD1 (5 bases). V was shortened by 3 bases and J by 3 bases, with 12 bases between the two germline ends. The V gene's germline CDR1 is SGDLS and CDR2 YYNGEE. The CDR3 runs to 15 residues. The CDR3 coding sequence is TGTGCCAGCAGCGGTAGGGGTTTGTCTAATGAAAAACTGTTTTTT. It translates to CASSGRGLSNEKLFF.

This clone came up once. CDR3 protein: CASSLVAGAGEQYF. The CDR3, as DNA: TGTGCCAGCAGCTTAGTTGCGGGAGCAGGGGAGCAGTACTTC. The chain uses TRBV7-2 and TRBJ2-7; 7 bases match TRBD2. The CDR3 is 14 amino acids. Germline CDR1 and CDR2: SGHTA and FQGNSA. The V gene end was trimmed by 1 base and the J gene end by 7 bases; junction bases not matched to a gene: 7. Variable domain in full (rest from reference TRBV7-2 and TRBJ2-7): GAGVSQSPSNKVTEKGKDVELRCDPISGHTALYWYRQSLGQGLEFLIYFQGNSAPDKSGLPSDRFSAERTGGSVSTLTIQRTQQEDSAVYLCASSLVAGAGEQYFGPGTRLTVT.

This clone is a singleton in its sample. This chain links TRBV2 with TRBJ2-1; tentatively, D is TRBD2 (6 bases). CDR3 size: 11 residues. Germline assignment: CDR1 SNHLY and CDR2 FYNNEI. The ends were cut back, 9 bases at V and 12 bases at J, with 15 bases in the middle. This CDR3 reads CASFGDGRQFF. For the CDR3, the DNA is TGTGCCAGTTTCGGGGACGGGAGGCAGTTCTTC. The full variable domain, in which reference TRBV2 and TRBJ2-1 provide the parts outside the CDR3, is EPEVTQTPSHQVTQMGQEVILRCVPISNHLYFYWYRQILGQKVEFLVSFYNNEISEKSEIFDDQFSVERPDGSNFTLKIRSTKLEDSAMYFCASFGDGRQFFGPGTRLTVL.

This clone appeared a single time. The V gene is TRBV5-1, the J gene TRBJ1-1, with TRBD1 matching over 11 bases. Germline V gene lookup returns CDR1 SGHRS and CDR2 YFSETQ. The CDR3 sequence is 15 residues long. Losses at the gene ends were 3 bases for V and 5 bases for J; bases not matched to a gene: 6. CDR3 protein: CASSWGTGGRTEAFF. In DNA form, the CDR3 reads TGCGCCAGCAGCTGGGGGACAGGGGGGCGAACTGAAGCTTTCTTT.

The genes are TRBV1 and TRBJ1-3. TRBV1 is shown as a pseudogene. CDR3 size: 15 residues. In DNA form, the CDR3 reads TGCACCAGCAGCCAAGATTGCTCCTCTGGAAACACCATATATTTT. Its translation is CTSSQDCSSGNTIYF.

This clone was seen only a few times. One end of the junction does not line up with germline, which may come from a read error. The chain couples TRBV7-7 to TRBJ1-3, with TRBD1 identical over 7 bases. The CDR3 is 19 residues long. The V gene's germline CDR1 is SSHAT and CDR2 FNYEAQ (reference sequence). In nucleotides, the CDR3 is TGTGCTAGCAGCCCCAATCTCGCCGACAGGGTCCTCTCTGGAAACACCATATATTTT. It codes for CASSPNLADRVLSGNTIYF. The variable domain in full, with the rest retrieved from reference TRBV7-7 and TRBJ1-3, is GAGVSQSPRYKVTKRGQDVTLRCDPISSHATLYWYQQALGQGPEFLTYFNYEAQPDKSGLPSDRFSAERPEGSISTLTIQRTEQRDSAMYRCASSPNLADRVLSGNTIYFGEGSWLTVV.

The chain employs TRBV7-8 and TRBJ2-2; 9 nucleotides line up with TRBD1. The CDR3 runs to 18 residues. Germline CDR1 and CDR2: SGHVS and FQNEAQ. With V trimmed by 3 bases and J by 1 base, 9 bases remained unmatched. CDR3 nucleotides: TGTGCCAGCAGCTTTGTCCTGACGGACAGGGGGAACACCGGGGAGCTGTTTTTT. Its protein is CASSFVLTDRGNTGELFF.

The chain joins TRBV5-1 to TRBJ1-1, with D possibly matching TRBD1 (6 bases). V was trimmed by 6 bases and J by 4 bases, leaving 16 bases between them. Germline loops: CDR1 SGHRS, CDR2 YFSETQ. The CDR3 spans 14 residues. The CDR3 DNA follows: TGCGCCAGCAACAATCCCAGGGGTTCCACTGAAGCTTTCTTT. Translated, it gives CASNNPRGSTEAFF.

The rearrangement links TRBV5-1 to TRBJ2-1; no reliable D call. Germline V lookup: CDR1 SGHRS, CDR2 YFSETQ. The CDR3 runs 13 residues. The ends were cut back, 0 bases at V and 6 bases at J, with 7 bases in the middle. The CDR3 is CASSLGSSNEQFF. Written as DNA, the CDR3 is TGCGCCAGCAGCTTGGGGTCCAGCAATGAGCAGTTCTTC.

This chain connects TRBV6-6 to TRBJ1-1, with D perhaps matching TRBD1 (5 bases). There are 16 residues in the CDR3. CDR1 MNHNY and CDR2 SVGAGI come from the germline V gene (reference sequence). V lost 5 bases and J 5 bases, leaving 21 bases between the germline ends. DNA for the CDR3: TGTGCCAGCAGTACCCCCAGTGCAGGGAAGGGGACTGAAGCTTTCTTT. This gives the protein CASSTPSAGKGTEAFF.

The table lists this clone with a count of one. The gene calls are TRBV30 and TRBJ2-1; 9 positions agree with TRBD1. The V and J ends lost 2 bases and 7 bases, in that order; junction bases with no gene match: 6. This CDR3 has 14 amino acids. Germline assignment: CDR1 GTSNPN and CDR2 SVGIG (reference sequence). The CDR3 here is CAWSRGQGGNEQFF. CDR3 nucleotides: TGTGCCTGGAGTCGGGGACAGGGAGGAAATGAGCAGTTCTTC.

This chain connects TRBV7-9 to TRBJ2-5; D remains unclear. V lost 2 bases and J lost 4, with 2 bases in between. The germline V gene encodes CDR1 SEHNR and CDR2 FQNEAQ (reference sequence). The CDR3 has 11 residues. DNA of the CDR3: TGTGCCAGCAGCTTAACAGAGACCCAGTACTTC. Protein product: CASSLTETQYF.

This clone was observed at least ten times. The chain combines TRBV10-3 with TRBJ1-1, with 9 bases matching TRBD1. Germline values: CDR1 ENHRY, CDR2 SYGVKD. The CDR3 totals 14 residues. With 4 bases clipped from V and 6 bases from J, the junction kept 6 bases outside the gene matches. The CDR3 DNA is TGTGCCATCAGTGCGGGACAGGGTGTCCCTGAAGCTTTCTTT. It encodes CAISAGQGVPEAFF.

This clone turned up a few times. The chain is built from TRBV9 and TRBJ1-3, with TRBD1 identical over 9 bases. This CDR3 is 13 amino acids long. Germline CDR1 and CDR2: SGDLS and YYNGEE. The ends lost 9 bases at V and 8 bases at J; junction bases unmatched: 9. DNA of the CDR3: TGTGCCACCGGGACAGGGCGTTCGGACACCATATATTTT. Its translation: CATGTGRSDTIYF.

The chain carries TRBV2 and TRBJ1-2, with TRBD1 matching 7 bases. The J segment lost 8 bases and the V segment lost 6 bases, leaving 12 bases of the junction unmatched. The CDR3 runs to 14 residues. The germline CDR1 and CDR2 sequences are SNHLY and FYNNEI. The CDR3 region has the DNA TGTGCCAGCAGGTCATACGGGACAGCGGAAGGCTACACCTTC. This sequence encodes CASRSYGTAEGYTF.

This clone turned up a few times. The chain employs TRBV25-1 and TRBJ1-2; 10 bases line up with TRBD1. CDR3 size: 15 residues. With 6 bases clipped from V and 4 bases from J, the junction kept 8 bases outside the gene matches. The germline V gene has CDR1 MGHDK and CDR2 SYGVNS. DNA of the CDR3: TGTGCCAGCAGCGTGACAGGGGGCGGGATCTATGGCTACACCTTC. Its translation is CASSVTGGGIYGYTF.

J is TRBJ1-4 and V is TRBV4-3; tentative D call: TRBD1 (6 bases). The CDR3 spans 14 residues. The ends were cut back, 3 bases at V and 14 bases at J, with 19 bases in the middle. Germline values: CDR1 LGHNA, CDR2 YSLEER. For the CDR3, the DNA is TGCGCCAGCAGCCAGGCCCTTGGGGGCAGTTCGCTGTTTTTT. Residues: CASSQALGGSSLFF.

This clone was detected a few times. The chain uses TRBV19 and TRBJ2-7, with 7 bases lining up with TRBD1. The CDR3 has 14 residues. V lost 4 bases and J lost 3; bases outside the gene matches: 6. In germline, CDR1 is LNHDA, CDR2 SQIVND (reference sequence). CDR3 region: CASSRTGLIYEQYF. The CDR3 DNA follows: TGTGCCAGTAGTAGGACAGGTTTGATCTACGAGCAGTACTTC.

V and J are TRBV5-6 and TRBJ2-2; tentatively, D is TRBD1 (7 bases). Trimming removed 4 bases at V and 4 bases at J, with 17 bases between. The CDR3 consists of 16 residues. Germline V gene sequence: CDR1 SGHDT, CDR2 YYEEEE. The CDR3 bases are TGTGCCAGCAGCGGGAGACTAGGGGGCGCCACCGGGGAGCTGTTTTTT. It is translated as CASSGRLGGATGELFF.

This rearrangement joins TRBV6-1 to TRBJ1-4, with 7 bases matching TRBD1. The CDR3 has 18 residues. CDR1 is MNHNS, CDR2 SASEGT, per germline. The J segment lost 2 bases and the V segment lost 1 base, leaving 10 bases of the junction unmatched. This CDR3 reads CASSEDPLRGGTNEKLFF. In DNA form, the CDR3 reads TGTGCCAGCAGTGAAGATCCCCTCAGGGGGGGGACTAATGAAAAACTGTTTTTT.

The chain recombines TRBV6-5 with TRBJ1-1; 9 nucleotides agree with TRBD1. The CDR3 length is 14 residues. Germline V lookup: CDR1 MNHEY, CDR2 SVGAGI. J was trimmed by 4 bases and V by 4 bases; bases with no gene match: 4. CDR3 amino acids: CASSLTGGGTEAFF. The CDR3 DNA follows: TGTGCCAGCAGTTTGACAGGGGGAGGCACTGAAGCTTTCTTT.